The next 11 T cell receptor beta chains were all read from a single sample in a study of shared clonotypes between healthy human individuals. Assay used: immunoSEQ multiplex PCR; TCRdb lists only in-frame clones, some missing. This table holds millions of clones, 93% found once. What was sequenced was naive CD4+ T cells from PBMCs. Subset reported: CD45RA+ positively selected. Source of these receptors: a man in his late teens or twenties in good health. Some clones in this sample may be carry-over from other donors' samples.

The chain combines TRBV7-8 with TRBJ2-7; TRBD2 aligns across 9 bases. The germline V gene has CDR1 SGHVS and CDR2 FQNEAQ. J was trimmed by 1 base and V by 5 bases; bases with no gene match: 9. The CDR3 loop spans 16 amino acids. The CDR3 DNA reads TGTGCCAGCAGCATTCCACGGACTAGCGAATCCTACGAGCAGTACTTC. Its translation is CASSIPRTSESYEQYF.

This sequence joins TRBV15 and TRBJ2-7; D is uncertain. V was cut by 0 bases and J by 2 bases, with 8 bases left in between. Germline V gene lookup returns CDR1 LNHNV and CDR2 YYDKDF (reference sequence). CDR3 length: 14 residues. The CDR3 loop is CATSRDFPAYEQYF. In DNA form, the CDR3 reads TGTGCCACCAGCAGAGATTTCCCCGCCTACGAGCAGTACTTC.

Concerning this clone itself: Other DNA sequences in this sample translate to the same CDR3. The rearrangement links TRBV27 to TRBJ2-7, with D perhaps being TRBD1 or TRBD2 (5 bases each). The CDR3 sequence is 15 residues long. V lost 5 bases and J lost 1, with 15 bases in between. Germline V gene sequence: CDR1 MNHEY, CDR2 SMNVEV (reference sequence). CDR3 loop: CASSLPGALSYEQYF. The CDR3, as DNA: TGTGCCAGCAGTCTACCCGGGGCCCTTTCCTACGAGCAGTACTTC.

This sequence joins TRBV29-1 and TRBJ2-1; 14 bases line up with TRBD2. Germline V lookup: CDR1 SQVTM, CDR2 ANQGSEA. CDR3 size: 14 residues. V was pared by 7 bases and J by 7 bases, with 6 bases of the junction left unmatched. In DNA form, the CDR3 reads TGCAGCGGGGGACTAGCGGGAGAGCTAAATGAGCAGTTCTTC. It codes for CSGGLAGELNEQFF.

The chain recombines TRBV6-5 with TRBJ1-4, with 7 bases fitting TRBD1. Looked up from germline, CDR1 is MNHEY and CDR2 is SVGAGI. The CDR3 runs 14 residues. J was trimmed by 6 bases and V by 6 bases; bases with no gene match: 7. The CDR3 reads CASRRGGSDEKLFF. DNA for the CDR3: TGTGCCAGCAGAAGAGGGGGCTCCGATGAAAAACTGTTTTTT.

The count of this clone is one. CDR3 bases: TGCAGCGTTGTGGCGGGGCCGGTTACTTTCACAGATACGCAGTATTTT. It yields the protein CSVVAGPVTFTDTQYF. The gene calls are TRBV29-1 and TRBJ2-3; the D gene is possibly TRBD2 (6 bases). Germline CDR1 is SQVTM and CDR2 is ANQGSEA. The CDR3 has 16 residues. V was trimmed by 4 bases and J by 2 bases, leaving 19 bases between them.

The chain has TRBV5-1 and TRBJ2-5; D may be TRBD1 (6 bases). The CDR3 extends over 13 amino acids. Trimming took 4 bases from V and 2 from J, leaving 9 bases between them. CDR1 and CDR2 from the germline V gene are SGHRS and YFSETQ. In DNA, the CDR3 is TGCGCCAGCAGCCCGGACAGACAAGAGACCCAGTACTTC. Its protein is CASSPDRQETQYF.

The count of this clone is one. The DNA for the CDR3 is TGCAGCGTTGGGTGGCAGTACATGAACACTGAAGCTTTCTTT. Amino acid sequence: CSVGWQYMNTEAFF. The chain employs TRBV29-1 and TRBJ1-1, with no clear D. V dropped 4 bases and J dropped 0 bases, with 12 bases sitting between them. Germline assignment: CDR1 SQVTM and CDR2 ANQGSEA. The CDR3 extends over 14 amino acids.

This rearrangement joins TRBV28 to TRBJ1-1; 8 bases map to TRBD1. From germline, CDR1 is MDHEN and CDR2 SYDVKM. Trimming took 3 bases from V and 2 from J; bases not matched to a gene: 8. The CDR3 is 16 amino acids. The CDR3 DNA follows: TGTGCCAGCAGTTTCATTGGGACAGGCGTCAACACTGAAGCTTTCTTT. Its translation: CASSFIGTGVNTEAFF.

The chain uses TRBV15 and TRBJ1-2; D possibly corresponds to TRBD1 (5 bases). Germline lookup yields CDR1 LNHNV and CDR2 YYDKDF (reference sequence). With 0 bases removed from V and 5 bases from J, the gap between germline ends came to 13 bases. This CDR3 has 15 residues. CDR3: CATSRDTGTPYGYTF. In nucleotides, the CDR3 is TGTGCCACCAGCAGAGATACCGGGACTCCATATGGCTACACCTTC.

The V call is TRBV27, the J call TRBJ1-2; D uncertain. Trimming pared 3 bases from V and 0 bases from J, leaving 5 bases between. There are 13 residues in the CDR3. Germline assignment: CDR1 MNHEY and CDR2 SMNVEV (reference sequence). CDR3 nucleotide sequence: TGTGCCAGCAGTTTGGATCCTAACTATGGCTACACCTTC. This encodes CASSLDPNYGYTF.